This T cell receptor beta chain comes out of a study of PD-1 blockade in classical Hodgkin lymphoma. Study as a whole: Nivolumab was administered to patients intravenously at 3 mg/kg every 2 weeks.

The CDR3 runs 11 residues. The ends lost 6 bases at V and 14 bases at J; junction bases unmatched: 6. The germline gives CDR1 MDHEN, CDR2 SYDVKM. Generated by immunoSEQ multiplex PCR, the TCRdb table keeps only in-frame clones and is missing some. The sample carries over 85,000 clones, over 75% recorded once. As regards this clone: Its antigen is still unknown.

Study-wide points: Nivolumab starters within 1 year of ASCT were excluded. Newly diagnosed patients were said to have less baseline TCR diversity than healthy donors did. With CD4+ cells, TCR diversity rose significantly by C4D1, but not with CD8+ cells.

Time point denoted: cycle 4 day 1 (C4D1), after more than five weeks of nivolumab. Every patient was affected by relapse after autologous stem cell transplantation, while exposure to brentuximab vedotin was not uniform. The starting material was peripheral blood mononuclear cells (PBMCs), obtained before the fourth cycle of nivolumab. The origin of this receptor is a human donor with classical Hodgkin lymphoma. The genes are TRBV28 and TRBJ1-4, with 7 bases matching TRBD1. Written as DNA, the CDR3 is TGTGCCAGCAGAGGGACAGCGGGGCTGTTTTTT. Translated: CASRGTAGLFF.